This passage covers 2 T cell receptor beta chains from one sample sequenced in a study of blood T cell repertoires in COVID-19 (dated by TCRdb to 2018 to 2020). Receptor amplification or capture employed the immunoSEQ multiplex PCR assay. The clones in this table, taken by TCRdb from immuneACCESS, are in-frame only. Not every clone is retained; where verified, under half of the shortfall comes from an unresolved V gene, and the cause of the rest is unknown. In all, the sample holds approximately 290,000 clones, and 70% to 90% of those were seen once. The ten top clones hold roughly 4% of the sample. Sequencing used PBMCs or T cells enriched from blood (not recorded which). The receptors come from a woman aged 25 to 45 who had recovered from COVID-19.

The chain couples TRBV11-3 to TRBJ2-7; D ambiguous. The CDR3 is 14 amino acids. Germline V gene sequence: CDR1 SGHNT, CDR2 YENEEA. Deletions cut 0 bases from V and 2 bases from J, with 8 bases between. CDR3 sequence (DNA): TGTGCCAGCAGCTTAGATGGGCGAGCCTACGAGCAGTACTTC. It yields the protein CASSLDGRAYEQYF.

The chain uses TRBV28 and TRBJ1-2; 8 nucleotides match TRBD1. V was pared by 1 base and J by 4 bases, with 14 bases of the junction left unmatched. The CDR3 spans 18 residues. The germline gives CDR1 MDHEN, CDR2 SYDVKM. In DNA form, the CDR3 reads TGTGCCAGCAGTTTATATGGGCCCGGTGTGGGGACAGGCTATGGCTACACCTTC. It encodes CASSLYGPGVGTGYGYTF.